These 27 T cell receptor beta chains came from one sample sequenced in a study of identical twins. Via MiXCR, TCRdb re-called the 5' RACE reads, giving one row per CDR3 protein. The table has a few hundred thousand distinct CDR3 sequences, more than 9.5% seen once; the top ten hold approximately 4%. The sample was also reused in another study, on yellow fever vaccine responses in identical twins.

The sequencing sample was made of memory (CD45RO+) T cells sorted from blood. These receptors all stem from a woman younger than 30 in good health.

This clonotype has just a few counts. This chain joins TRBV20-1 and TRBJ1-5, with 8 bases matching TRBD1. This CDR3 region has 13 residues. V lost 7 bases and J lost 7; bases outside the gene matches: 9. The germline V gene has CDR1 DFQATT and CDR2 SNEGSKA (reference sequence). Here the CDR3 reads CSGAQGVNQPQHF. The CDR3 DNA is TGCAGTGGGGCACAGGGGGTAAACCAGCCCCAGCATTTT.

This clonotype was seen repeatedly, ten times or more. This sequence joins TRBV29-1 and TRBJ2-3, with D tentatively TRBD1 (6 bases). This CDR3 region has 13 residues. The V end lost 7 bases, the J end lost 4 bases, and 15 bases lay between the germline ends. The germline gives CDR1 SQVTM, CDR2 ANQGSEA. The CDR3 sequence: CSGHRVSADTQYF. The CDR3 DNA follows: TGCAGCGGACACAGGGTTTCCGCAGATACGCAGTATTTT.

CDR3 region: CASSQLPNRRGGELFF. The CDR3 bases are TGTGCCAGCAGCCAACTCCCTAACAGGAGAGGCGGGGAGCTGTTTTTT. The chain employs TRBV3-1 and TRBJ2-2, with D perhaps TRBD1 (5 bases). CDR1 is LGHDT and CDR2 is YNNKEL in the germline V gene (reference sequence). The CDR3 consists of 16 residues. V was trimmed by 2 bases and J by 7 bases, leaving 17 bases between them.

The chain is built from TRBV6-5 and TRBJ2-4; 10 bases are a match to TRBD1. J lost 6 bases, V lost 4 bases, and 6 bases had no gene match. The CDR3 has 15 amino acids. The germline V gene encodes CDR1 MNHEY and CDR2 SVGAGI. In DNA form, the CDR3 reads TGTGCCAGCAGTTCCGGGACAGGGGACGTAAACATTCAGTACTTC. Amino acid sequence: CASSSGTGDVNIQYF.

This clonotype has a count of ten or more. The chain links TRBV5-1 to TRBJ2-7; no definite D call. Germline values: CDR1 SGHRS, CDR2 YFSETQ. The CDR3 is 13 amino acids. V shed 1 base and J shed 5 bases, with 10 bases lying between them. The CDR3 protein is CASSLYEENEQYF. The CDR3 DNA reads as TGCGCCAGCAGCTTGTATGAGGAAAACGAGCAGTACTTC.

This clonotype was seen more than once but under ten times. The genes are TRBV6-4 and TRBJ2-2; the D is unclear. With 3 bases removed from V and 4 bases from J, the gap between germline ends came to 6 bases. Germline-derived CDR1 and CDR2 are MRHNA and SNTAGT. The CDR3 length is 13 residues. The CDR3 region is CASSERSTGELFF. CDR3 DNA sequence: TGTGCCAGCAGTGAGAGGAGCACCGGGGAGCTGTTTTTT.

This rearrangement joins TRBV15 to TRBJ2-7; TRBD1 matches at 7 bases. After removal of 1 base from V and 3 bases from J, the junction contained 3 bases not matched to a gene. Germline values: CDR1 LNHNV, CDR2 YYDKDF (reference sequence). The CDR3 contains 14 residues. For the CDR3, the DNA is TGTGCCACCAGCAGAGCGGGACAGCTCTACGAGCAGTACTTC. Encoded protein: CATSRAGQLYEQYF.

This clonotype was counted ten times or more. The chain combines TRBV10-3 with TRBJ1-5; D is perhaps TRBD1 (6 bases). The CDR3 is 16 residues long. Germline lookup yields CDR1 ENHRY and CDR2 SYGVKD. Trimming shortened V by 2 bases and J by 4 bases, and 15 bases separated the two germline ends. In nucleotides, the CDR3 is TGTGCCATCAGTGAGCAAATCGGACAGCTGAATCAGCCCCAGCATTTT. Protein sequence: CAISEQIGQLNQPQHF.

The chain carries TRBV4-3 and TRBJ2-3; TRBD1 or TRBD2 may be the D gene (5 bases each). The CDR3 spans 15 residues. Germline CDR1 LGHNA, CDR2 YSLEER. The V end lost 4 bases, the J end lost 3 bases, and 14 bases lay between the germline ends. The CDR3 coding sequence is TGCGCCAGCAGCCTATCCGCCTGGGGGACAGATACGCAGTATTTT. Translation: CASSLSAWGTDTQYF.

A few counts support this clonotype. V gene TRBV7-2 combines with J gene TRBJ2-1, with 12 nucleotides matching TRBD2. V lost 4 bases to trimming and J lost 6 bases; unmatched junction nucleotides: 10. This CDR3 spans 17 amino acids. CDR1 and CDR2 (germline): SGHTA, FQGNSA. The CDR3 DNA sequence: TGTGCCAGCAGCTCGGGCCGCCTAGCGGGGGGGCCCAATGAGCAGTTCTTC. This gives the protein CASSSGRLAGGPNEQFF. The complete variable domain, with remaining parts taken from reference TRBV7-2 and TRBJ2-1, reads GAGVSQSPSNKVTEKGKDVELRCDPISGHTALYWYRQSLGQGLEFLIYFQGNSAPDKSGLPSDRFSAERTGGSVSTLTIQRTQQEDSAVYLCASSSGRLAGGPNEQFFGPGTRLTVL.

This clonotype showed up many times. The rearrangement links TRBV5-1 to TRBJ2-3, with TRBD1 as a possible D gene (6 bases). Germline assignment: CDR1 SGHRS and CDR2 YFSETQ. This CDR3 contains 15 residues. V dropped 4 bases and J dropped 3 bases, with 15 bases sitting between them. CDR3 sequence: CASSIQNTGTDTQYF. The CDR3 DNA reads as TGCGCCAGCAGCATTCAAAATACAGGGACAGATACGCAGTATTTT.

CDR3 coding DNA: TGTGCCAGCAACATAGCGGGGGGGCCCGGCAATGAGCAGTTCTTC. Its translation is CASNIAGGPGNEQFF. The rearrangement joins TRBV3-1 to TRBJ2-1; TRBD2 aligns across 11 bases. The CDR3 totals 15 residues. The germline CDR1 and CDR2 sequences are LGHDT and YNNKEL (reference sequence). V dropped 7 bases and J dropped 6; count of bases not matched to a gene: 8.

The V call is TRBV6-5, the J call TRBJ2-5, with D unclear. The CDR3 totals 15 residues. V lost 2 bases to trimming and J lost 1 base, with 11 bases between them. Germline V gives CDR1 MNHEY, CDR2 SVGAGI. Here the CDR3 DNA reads TGTGCCAGCAGTTACCAAGGCAGGCTCCAAGAGACCCAGTACTTC. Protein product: CASSYQGRLQETQYF.

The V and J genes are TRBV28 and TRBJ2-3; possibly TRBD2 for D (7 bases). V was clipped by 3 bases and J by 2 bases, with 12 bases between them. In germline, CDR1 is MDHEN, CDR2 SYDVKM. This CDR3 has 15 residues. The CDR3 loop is CASSFGRGHTDTQYF. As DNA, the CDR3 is TGTGCCAGCAGTTTTGGGAGGGGACACACAGATACGCAGTATTTT.

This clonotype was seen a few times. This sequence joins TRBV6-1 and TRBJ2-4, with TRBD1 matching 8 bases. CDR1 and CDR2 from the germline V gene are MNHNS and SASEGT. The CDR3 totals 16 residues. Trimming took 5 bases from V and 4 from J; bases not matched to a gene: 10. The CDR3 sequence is CASSKGQGQGKNIQYF. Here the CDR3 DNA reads TGTGCCAGCAGTAAAGGGCAAGGACAGGGAAAAAACATTCAGTACTTC.

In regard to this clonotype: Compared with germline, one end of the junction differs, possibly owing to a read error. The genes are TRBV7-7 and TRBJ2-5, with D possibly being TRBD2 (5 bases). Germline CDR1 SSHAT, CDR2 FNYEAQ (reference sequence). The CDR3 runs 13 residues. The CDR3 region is CASSRVSGLGQYF. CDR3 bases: TGTGCTAGCAGCCGCGTATCGGGATTGGGCCAGTACTTC.

The CDR3 sequence: CAWTSPAAPLGEDTQYF. The DNA for the CDR3 is TGTGCCTGGACCTCTCCCGCGGCTCCCCTGGGCGAAGATACGCAGTATTTT. The V gene is TRBV30, the J gene TRBJ2-3; D not resolved. From germline, CDR1 is GTSNPN and CDR2 SVGIG (reference sequence). Trimming took off 4 bases at V and 5 bases at J, with 25 bases between the two ends. This CDR3 comprises 17 residues. The full variable domain, in which reference TRBV30 and TRBJ2-3 provide the parts outside the CDR3, is SQTIHQWPATLVQPVGSPLSLECTVEGTSNPNLYWYRQAAGRGLQLLFYSVGIGQISSEVPQNLSASRPQDRQFILSSKKLLLSDSGFYLCAWTSPAAPLGEDTQYFGPGTRLTVL.

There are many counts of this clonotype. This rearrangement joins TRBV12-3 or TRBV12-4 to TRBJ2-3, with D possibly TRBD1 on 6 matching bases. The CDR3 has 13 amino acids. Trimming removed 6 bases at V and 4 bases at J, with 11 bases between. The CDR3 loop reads CASSPRQADTQYF. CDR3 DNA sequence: TGTGCCAGCAGCCCCAGACAGGCAGATACGCAGTATTTT.

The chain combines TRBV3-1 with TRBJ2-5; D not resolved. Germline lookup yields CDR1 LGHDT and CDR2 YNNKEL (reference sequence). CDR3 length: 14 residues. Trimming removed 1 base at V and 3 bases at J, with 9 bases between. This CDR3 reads CASSQASAEETQYF. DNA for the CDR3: TGTGCCAGCAGCCAAGCCAGCGCCGAAGAGACCCAGTACTTC.

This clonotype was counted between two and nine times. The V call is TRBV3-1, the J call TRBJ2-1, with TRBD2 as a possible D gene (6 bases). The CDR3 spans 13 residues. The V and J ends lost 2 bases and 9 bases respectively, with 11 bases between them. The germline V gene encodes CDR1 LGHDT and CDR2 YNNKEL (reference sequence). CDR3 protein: CASSQKLATEQFF. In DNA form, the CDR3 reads TGTGCCAGCAGCCAAAAACTAGCTACTGAGCAGTTCTTC.

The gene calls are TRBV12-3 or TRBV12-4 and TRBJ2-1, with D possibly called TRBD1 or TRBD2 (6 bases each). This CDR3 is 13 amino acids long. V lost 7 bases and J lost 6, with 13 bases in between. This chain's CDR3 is CASMLGGSNEQFF. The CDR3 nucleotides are TGTGCCAGCATGTTAGGGGGGAGCAATGAGCAGTTCTTC.

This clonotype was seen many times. Here the CDR3 reads CASRLTGSGSYEQYF. DNA for the CDR3: TGTGCCAGCAGACTTACAGGGTCAGGGTCCTACGAGCAGTACTTC. V and J are TRBV27 and TRBJ2-7; tentative D call: TRBD1 (6 bases). The V gene's germline CDR1 is MNHEY and CDR2 SMNVEV (reference sequence). Trimming pared 6 bases from V and 1 base from J, leaving 16 bases between. The CDR3 extends over 15 amino acids.

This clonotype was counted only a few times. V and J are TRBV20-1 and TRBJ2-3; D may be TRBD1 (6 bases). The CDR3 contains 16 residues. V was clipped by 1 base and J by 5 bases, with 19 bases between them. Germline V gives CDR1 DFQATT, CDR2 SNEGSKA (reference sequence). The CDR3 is CSARALTRQDLDTQYF. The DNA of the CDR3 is TGCAGTGCTAGAGCACTCACCCGACAGGACTTAGATACGCAGTATTTT.

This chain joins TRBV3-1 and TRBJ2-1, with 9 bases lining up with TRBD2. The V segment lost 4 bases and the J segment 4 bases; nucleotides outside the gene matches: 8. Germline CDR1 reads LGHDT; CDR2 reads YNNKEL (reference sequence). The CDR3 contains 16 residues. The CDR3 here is CASSPTLTSGYNEQFF. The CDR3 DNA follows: TGTGCCAGCAGCCCTACCCTGACTAGCGGATACAATGAGCAGTTCTTC.

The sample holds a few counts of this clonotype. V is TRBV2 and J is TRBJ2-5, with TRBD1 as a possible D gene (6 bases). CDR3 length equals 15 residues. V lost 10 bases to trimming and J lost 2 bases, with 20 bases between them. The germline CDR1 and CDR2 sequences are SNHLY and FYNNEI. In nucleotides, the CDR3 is TGTGCCACCAGCACAACAGGGATGGGGCAAGAGACCCAGTACTTC. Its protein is CATSTTGMGQETQYF.

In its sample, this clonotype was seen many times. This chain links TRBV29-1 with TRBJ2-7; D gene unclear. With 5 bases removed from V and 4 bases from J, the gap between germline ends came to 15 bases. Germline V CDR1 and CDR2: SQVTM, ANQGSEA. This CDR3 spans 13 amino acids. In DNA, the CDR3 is TGCAGCGTTACCTCGGGTCGGAGATACGAGCAGTACTTC. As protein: CSVTSGRRYEQYF.

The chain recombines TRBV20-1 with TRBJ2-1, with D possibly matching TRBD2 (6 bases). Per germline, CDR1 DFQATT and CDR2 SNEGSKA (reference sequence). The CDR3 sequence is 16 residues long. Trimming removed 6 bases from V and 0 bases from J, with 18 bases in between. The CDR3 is CSAADGTASSYNEQFF. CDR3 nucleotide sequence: TGCAGTGCAGCAGACGGGACTGCTAGCTCCTACAATGAGCAGTTCTTC.